What follows are 22 T cell receptor beta chains derived from one specimen sequenced in a study of T cells in Graves' hyperthyroidism and ophthalmopathy. From RNA transcripts, TCR beta CDR3 regions were amplified. The HTBI primer set served for first-round RT-PCR of the TCR CDR3. TCRdb used MiXCR to reprocess the multiplex PCR reads, holding one entry per CDR3 protein. Of approximately 620,000 distinct CDR3 sequences listed, approximately 15% are singletons. Input material: blood. These receptors were collected from a woman aged 25 to 39 with Graves' hyperthyroidism that later progressed to Graves' ophthalmopathy.

On this clonotype: A much larger clone is a single base away; this may be a read error. This chain uses TRBV7-9 with TRBJ2-2, with D unresolved. CDR1 and CDR2 from the germline V gene are SEHNR and FQNEAQ (reference sequence). Trimming removed 5 bases at V and 6 bases at J, with 16 bases between. This CDR3 spans 15 amino acids. The DNA of the CDR3 is TGTGCCAGCAGCCAACTCCGGGCAGACGCCGGGGAGCTGTTTTTT. Its translation is CASSQLRADAGELFF.

This clonotype was recorded at least ten times. The chain links TRBV9 to TRBJ2-2; maybe TRBD2 (5 bases). There are 15 residues in the CDR3. The V end was cut by 6 bases, the J end by 0 bases, with 12 bases between. Germline V lookup: CDR1 SGDLS, CDR2 YYNGEE. CDR3 coding DNA: TGTGCCAGCAAGGAGGACGACGCGAACACCGGGGAGCTGTTTTTT. Translation: CASKEDDANTGELFF.

This chain joins TRBV30 and TRBJ2-3, with TRBD2 identical over 7 bases. Per the germline V gene, CDR1 is GTSNPN and CDR2 is SVGIG (reference sequence). The CDR3 runs to 17 residues. J gave up 2 bases and V 3 bases, and 14 bases lay outside the gene matches. The CDR3 DNA reads TGTGCCTGGAGCCCCGGGACTACCAAGTCCCACACAGATACGCAGTATTTT. Protein product: CAWSPGTTKSHTDTQYF.

This clonotype was picked up many times. This sequence joins TRBV30 and TRBJ1-1; no firm D call. Trimming removed 4 bases at V and 4 bases at J, with 7 bases between. This CDR3 has 11 residues. Looked up from germline, CDR1 is GTSNPN and CDR2 is SVGIG (reference sequence). The chain's CDR3 is CAWTMTTEAFF. The DNA of the CDR3 is TGTGCCTGGACCATGACCACTGAAGCTTTCTTT.

This clonotype was counted between two and nine times. The chain recombines TRBV29-1 with TRBJ2-7, with 9 bases matching TRBD2. CDR3 length: 14 residues. J lost 4 bases, V lost 7 bases, and 11 bases had no gene match. Germline V gene data show CDR1 as SQVTM and CDR2 as ANQGSEA. This CDR3 reads CSAELSGRGYEQYF. The DNA for the CDR3 is TGCAGCGCGGAACTTAGCGGGAGAGGGTACGAGCAGTACTTC.

This clonotype has ten or more counts. The chain has TRBV12-3 or TRBV12-4 and TRBJ1-5, with 10 bases that match TRBD1. The V and J ends lost 4 bases and 5 bases, in that order; junction bases with no gene match: 8. The CDR3 totals 16 residues. The CDR3 loop is CASSSFGTGAYQPQHF. CDR3 DNA sequence: TGTGCCAGCAGTTCCTTCGGGACAGGGGCCTATCAGCCCCAGCATTTT.

The chain is built from TRBV29-1 and TRBJ2-4; a weak D match, TRBD2 (5 bases). The length of the CDR3 is 12 residues. Per germline, CDR1 SQVTM and CDR2 ANQGSEA. With 6 bases removed from V and 5 bases from J, the gap between germline ends came to 11 bases. In DNA, the CDR3 is TGCAGCGTGACGGAGGAGCAAAACATTCAGTACTTC. Residues: CSVTEEQNIQYF.

This clonotype was observed a handful of times. The chain combines TRBV7-9 with TRBJ1-3; D possibly corresponds to TRBD1 (6 bases). CDR1 SEHNR and CDR2 FQNEAQ come from the germline V gene (reference sequence). The CDR3 is 14 residues long. Trimming cost V 7 bases and J 0 bases, with 10 bases left between them. DNA for the CDR3: TGTGCCAGCAATGACAGGAGCTCTGGAAACACCATATATTTT. It encodes CASNDRSSGNTIYF.

As concerns this clonotype: A much larger clonotype is one base distant, so this may be a read error. The V call is TRBV3-1, the J call TRBJ2-3, with D maybe TRBD2 (5 bases). Looked up from germline, CDR1 is LGHDT and CDR2 is YNNKEL (reference sequence). The CDR3 has 13 amino acids. CDR3 amino acids: CARSGTFTDTQYF. In DNA, the CDR3 is TGTGCCCGCAGCGGAACCTTTACAGATACGCAGTATTTT.

Ten or more counts support this clonotype. The V gene is TRBV29-1, the J gene TRBJ1-5; tentative D call: TRBD1 (5 bases). The germline V gene encodes CDR1 SQVTM and CDR2 ANQGSEA. Trimming pared 4 bases from V and 6 bases from J, leaving 13 bases between. The CDR3 runs 13 residues. The CDR3 loop is CSVGEGRGQPQHF. DNA for the CDR3: TGCAGCGTTGGAGAGGGACGCGGTCAGCCCCAGCATTTT.

This CDR3 is CASSHINSYEQYF. DNA for the CDR3: TGTGCCAGCAGCCATATAAACAGCTACGAGCAGTACTTC. The rearrangement joins TRBV7-9 to TRBJ2-7; D is uncertain. The germline CDR1 and CDR2 sequences are SEHNR and FQNEAQ (reference sequence). Trimming stripped 5 bases from V and 3 bases from J, with 11 bases between. The CDR3 is made up of 13 amino acids.

The chain joins TRBV3-1 to TRBJ2-1; unclear D gene. The CDR3 has 16 amino acids. Germline loops: CDR1 LGHDT, CDR2 YNNKEL (reference sequence). V was shortened by 1 base and J by 4 bases, with 14 bases between the two germline ends. The CDR3 region is CASSQVGERPYNEQFF. The CDR3 region has the DNA TGTGCCAGCAGCCAAGTTGGAGAGAGACCATACAATGAGCAGTTCTTC.

This clonotype showed up many times. The gene calls are TRBV27 and TRBJ1-1, with 9 bases identical to TRBD1. The V segment lost 5 bases and the J segment 1 base; nucleotides outside the gene matches: 8. Germline V gene sequence: CDR1 MNHEY, CDR2 SMNVEV (reference sequence). The CDR3 runs 16 residues. As DNA, the CDR3 is TGTGCCAGCAGTCGCGAGCTACAGGGGGCGAACACTGAAGCTTTCTTT. Protein sequence: CASSRELQGANTEAFF.

This clonotype was counted at least ten times. The chain employs TRBV6-2 or TRBV6-3 and TRBJ2-7, with a possible D match to TRBD1 (5 bases). The CDR3 runs to 13 residues. V lost 7 bases to trimming and J lost 4 bases, with 14 bases between them. Looked up from germline, CDR1 is MNHEY and CDR2 is SVGEGT. CDR3 sequence reads: CASTSQGEYEQYF. The DNA for the CDR3 is TGTGCCAGCACCAGTCAGGGCGAATACGAGCAGTACTTC.

This clonotype has more than one count but fewer than ten. The gene calls are TRBV19 and TRBJ2-1; TRBD2 aligns across 8 bases. Germline V gives CDR1 LNHDA, CDR2 SQIVND (reference sequence). CDR3 length: 14 amino acids. V dropped 6 bases and J dropped 6; count of bases not matched to a gene: 7. The CDR3 DNA reads as TGTGCCAGTAGCCGTACAACTAGCGGCAATGAGCAGTTCTTC. It yields the protein CASSRTTSGNEQFF.

Ten or more counts support this clonotype. V usage is TRBV7-9 and J usage is TRBJ2-1, with TRBD2 matching 10 bases. The CDR3 is 15 residues long. V lost 1 base, J lost 7 bases, and 4 bases stayed unmatched. From germline, CDR1 is SEHNR and CDR2 FQNEAQ (reference sequence). DNA for the CDR3: TGTGCCAGCAGCTTAGAAGCGGGAGGGCAAAATGAGCAGTTCTTC. It translates to CASSLEAGGQNEQFF.

This clonotype was counted ten times or more. The chain recombines TRBV28 with TRBJ2-4; 11 bases agree with TRBD1. Germline CDR1 and CDR2: MDHEN and SYDVKM. The CDR3 is 15 amino acids. Trimming removed 5 bases from V and 8 bases from J; junction bases left unmatched: 8. The CDR3 sequence is CASSLAGQGEDIQYF. As DNA, the CDR3 is TGTGCCAGCAGTCTTGCGGGACAGGGGGAGGACATTCAGTACTTC. Drawing the rest from reference TRBV28 and TRBJ2-4, the complete variable domain is DVKVTQSSRYLVKRTGEKVFLECVQDMDHENMFWYRQDPGLGLRLIYFSYDVKMKEKGDIPEGYSVSREKKERFSLILESASTNQTSMYLCASSLAGQGEDIQYFGAGTRLSVL.

This clonotype was counted many times. The chain couples TRBV9 to TRBJ2-1, with 9 positions matching TRBD1. J lost 3 bases, V lost 1 base, and 2 bases had no gene match. This CDR3 is 15 amino acids long. Looked up from germline, CDR1 is SGDLS and CDR2 is YYNGEE. CDR3 sequence reads: CASSVRDRDYNEQFF. The CDR3 DNA sequence: TGTGCCAGCAGCGTAAGGGACAGGGACTACAATGAGCAGTTCTTC.

The table lists this clonotype with many counts. V usage is TRBV10-3 and J usage is TRBJ1-1; perhaps TRBD1 as D (6 bases). Deletions cut 7 bases from V and 1 base from J, with 7 bases between. The CDR3 runs 12 residues. Germline CDR1 reads ENHRY; CDR2 reads SYGVKD. The DNA of the CDR3 is TGTGCCATCAAGACAGGGAACACTGAAGCTTTCTTT. Its protein is CAIKTGNTEAFF.

In its sample, this clonotype was seen many times. Here the CDR3 reads CAWSVQSNQPQHF. CDR3 nucleotides: TGTGCCTGGAGTGTCCAGAGCAATCAGCCCCAGCATTTT. The chain carries TRBV30 and TRBJ1-5; D is unclear. CDR3 length equals 13 residues. V shed 0 bases and J shed 1 base, with 4 bases lying between them. Germline CDR1 GTSNPN, CDR2 SVGIG (reference sequence).

This chain joins TRBV19 and TRBJ1-1, with D unclear. Trimming removed 7 bases at V and 1 base at J, with 10 bases between. This CDR3 is built from 13 residues. Germline CDR1 and CDR2: LNHDA and SQIVND (reference sequence). The CDR3 here is CASNLGANTEAFF. The CDR3 DNA sequence: TGTGCCAGTAACCTGGGCGCGAACACTGAAGCTTTCTTT.

The chain uses TRBV19 and TRBJ2-5, with D unclear. CDR1 and CDR2 from the germline V gene are LNHDA and SQIVND (reference sequence). The CDR3 sequence is 14 residues long. The germline V and J ends were trimmed by 5 bases and 2 bases, with 12 bases remaining between them. As DNA, the CDR3 is TGTGCCAGTAGTGGGTGGGGAACTCAAGAGACCCAGTACTTC. This codes for CASSGWGTQETQYF. Full variable domain (remainder filled in from reference TRBV19 and TRBJ2-5): DGGITQSPKYLFRKEGQNVTLSCEQNLNHDAMYWYRQDPGQGLRLIYYSQIVNDFQKGDIAEGYSVSREKKESFPLTVTSAQKNPTAFYLCASSGWGTQETQYFGPGTRLLVL.